A single sample is the source of the 8 T cell receptor beta chains below, sequenced in a study of T cell repertoires in cytomegalovirus infection. These receptors have no known antigen. From the reads, TCRdb called clonotypes with MiXCR, one entry per CDR3 protein. The sample shows approximately 730,000 distinct CDR3 sequences, about 27% of them seen only once. This material consisted of cultured CD8+ T cells from PBMCs, taken from culture after CMV antigen stimulation. The receptors were gathered from a human donor in good health (CMV status not recorded). Some clones in this sample may be carry-over from other donors' samples.

The rearrangement links TRBV29-1 to TRBJ2-3, with 9 positions matching TRBD1. CDR1 is SQVTM, CDR2 ANQGSEA, per germline. The CDR3 sequence is 13 residues long. The V and J ends lost 8 bases and 6 bases, in that order; junction bases with no gene match: 9. DNA of the CDR3: TGCAGCACAGGGACAGGGCGGCTGGATACGCAGTATTTT. Translated, it gives CSTGTGRLDTQYF.

This clonotype turned up a few times. V gene TRBV28 combines with J gene TRBJ1-1; 7 nucleotides line up with TRBD1. Losses at the gene ends were 6 bases for V and 8 bases for J; bases not matched to a gene: 6. Germline values: CDR1 MDHEN, CDR2 SYDVKM. This CDR3 comprises 12 residues. The CDR3 region is CASSRDSWEAFF. The CDR3, as DNA: TGTGCCAGCAGCCGGGACAGTTGGGAAGCTTTCTTT.

This chain uses TRBV7-4 with TRBJ2-5; 9 bases are shared with TRBD1. Trimming at V came to 5 bases and at J to 3 bases, leaving 7 bases not matched to a gene. The CDR3 has 15 residues. Germline V gene sequence: CDR1 SGHVT, CDR2 SQSDAQ. This CDR3 is CASSMTGGKKETQYF. The CDR3 nucleotides read TGTGCCAGCAGCATGACAGGGGGAAAAAAAGAGACCCAGTACTTC.

In nucleotides, the CDR3 is TGTGCCAGCACCCCTTTTATAACGGGGGGAGGGATGAACACTGAAGCTTTCTTT. This gives the protein CASTPFITGGGMNTEAFF. This rearrangement joins TRBV6-5 to TRBJ1-1, with a tentative D call TRBD1 (5 bases). This CDR3 has 18 residues. Per the germline V gene, CDR1 is MNHEY and CDR2 is SVGAGI. Trimming removed 7 bases at V and 0 bases at J, with 24 bases between.

This clonotype was seen a few times. Here the CDR3 DNA reads TGTGCCAGCAGCTTAGGTGGTGGGGACAACTATGGCTACACCTTC. Translation: CASSLGGGDNYGYTF. The J gene is TRBJ1-2, the V gene TRBV7-6, with a weak D call TRBD1 (5 bases). V lost 1 base to trimming and J lost 2 bases, with 11 bases between them. In germline, CDR1 is SGHVS, CDR2 FNYEAQ. The CDR3 runs to 15 residues.

A single count supports this clonotype. The genes are TRBV4-2 and TRBJ2-3; D may be TRBD2 (6 bases). The CDR3 runs 17 residues. Per germline, CDR1 LGHNA and CDR2 YNFKEQ. The V and J ends lost 6 bases and 0 bases respectively, with 19 bases between them. CDR3 in DNA: TGTGCCAGCAGTTCACACCCATCAGGGACTAGCACAGATACGCAGTATTTT. As protein: CASSSHPSGTSTDTQYF.

The table lists this clonotype with a few counts. This chain connects TRBV6-1 to TRBJ2-7; D possibly matches TRBD1 or TRBD2 (5 bases each). CDR1 is MNHNS, CDR2 SASEGT, per germline. V was cut by 5 bases and J by 6 bases, with 8 bases left in between. The CDR3 length is 11 residues. The CDR3, as DNA: TGTGCCAGCAGTTCGGGGCTCGAGCAGTACTTC. It codes for CASSSGLEQYF.

The chain carries TRBV7-8 and TRBJ1-1, with D unresolved. Germline-derived CDR1 and CDR2 are SGHVS and FQNEAQ. The CDR3 extends over 16 amino acids. Trimming took off 4 bases at V and 6 bases at J, with 21 bases between the two ends. Here the CDR3 DNA reads TGTGCCAGCAGCTCTTTTATGGGTGGGCGTTTGGCTGAAGCTTTCTTT. Translating it yields CASSSFMGGRLAEAFF.